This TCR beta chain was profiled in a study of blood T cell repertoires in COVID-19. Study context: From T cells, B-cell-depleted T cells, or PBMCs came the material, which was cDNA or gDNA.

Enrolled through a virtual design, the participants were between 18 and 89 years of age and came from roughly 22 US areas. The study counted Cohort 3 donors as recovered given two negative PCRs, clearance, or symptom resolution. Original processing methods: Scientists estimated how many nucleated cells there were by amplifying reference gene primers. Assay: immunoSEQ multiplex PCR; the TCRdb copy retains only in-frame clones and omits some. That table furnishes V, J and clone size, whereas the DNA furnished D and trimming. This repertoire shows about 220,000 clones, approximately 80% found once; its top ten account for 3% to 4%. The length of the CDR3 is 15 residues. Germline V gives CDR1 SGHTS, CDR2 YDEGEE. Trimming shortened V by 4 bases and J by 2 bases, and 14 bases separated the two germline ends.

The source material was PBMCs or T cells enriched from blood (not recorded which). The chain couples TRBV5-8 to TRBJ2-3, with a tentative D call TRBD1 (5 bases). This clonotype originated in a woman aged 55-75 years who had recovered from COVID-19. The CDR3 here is CASSRLGADTDTQYF. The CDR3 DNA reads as TGTGCCAGCAGCCGGCTAGGGGCGGACACAGATACGCAGTATTTT.